This is a list of T cell receptor beta chains from one sample in a study of cytotoxic CD8 clonotypes in ibrutinib-treated CLL. Libraries were prepared by immunoSEQ multiplex PCR; TCRdb keeps only in-frame clonotypes and omits some of them. Of nearly 100,000 clones in the sample, approximately 78% were seen once. The input for sequencing was PBMCs, taken after 12 months of ibrutinib treatment. These receptors were taken from a human donor with chronic lymphocytic leukemia. CDR3s include the opening cysteine and the closing phenylalanine or tryptophan. The D gene is left open where the match is weak. Not every row has a clone size; where given, it reads once, few, many or a size class.

j_call,d_call,clone_size,v_call,cdr3_nt,cdr3_aa
TRBJ2-1,TRBD1,-,TRBV5-1,TGCGCCAGCAGCTTAGCCGGGACAGGGAGTGAGCAGTTCTTC,CASSLAGTGSEQFF
TRBJ2-1,-,-,TRBV7-2,TGTGCCAGCAGCTCCGATATAGAATCAGAGCAGTTCTTC,CASSSDIESEQFF
TRBJ1-2,-,-,TRBV27,TGTGCCAGCAGTTTATTGTGGCAGGGCTTCATCTATGGCTACACCTTC,CASSLLWQGFIYGYTF
TRBJ2-2,-,-,TRBV6-5,TGTGCCAGCAGTTGGTGGGGGAACACCGGGGAGCTGTTTTTT,CASSWWGNTGELFF
TRBJ2-1,-,-,TRBV18,TGTGCCAGCTCACCACCCGCCCTAAGGAATGAGCAGTTCTTC,CASSPPALRNEQFF
TRBJ1-1,TRBD1,once,TRBV29-1,TGCAGCGTGGGACAGGGGGCGGTGGCTTTCTTT,CSVGQGAVAFF
TRBJ2-7,-,-,TRBV28,TGTGCCAGCAGTTTAACGCCCGACAGGCCCTCCTACGAGCAGTACTTC,CASSLTPDRPSYEQYF
TRBJ1-4,-,-,TRBV18,TGTGCCAGCTCACTCAAACAGGGTGGCAGTGAAAAACTGTTTTTT,CASSLKQGGSEKLFF
TRBJ2-1,TRBD1,-,TRBV4-2,TGTGCCAGCAGCCGCGACAGGGACACTGAGCAGTTCTTC,CASSRDRDTEQFF
TRBJ2-7,TRBD2,few,TRBV7-2,TGTGCCAGCAGCCCCGGGACTAGCGGTCCTTCCTACGAGCAGTACTTC,CASSPGTSGPSYEQYF
TRBJ2-3,TRBD2,-,TRBV14,TGTGCCAGCAGCCAAGGGTCTAGCGGGGGGGCCACAGATACGCAGTATTTT,CASSQGSSGGATDTQYF
TRBJ2-5,TRBD2,-,TRBV4-3,TGCGCCAGCAGCCAAGCCGGGGGGGACGAGACCCAGTACTTC,CASSQAGGDETQYF
TRBJ2-3,TRBD2,-,TRBV2,TGTGCCAGCCGACTTTCCGGGGGAGGGCCCTACACAGATACGCAGTATTTT,CASRLSGGGPYTDTQYF
TRBJ2-7,-,many,TRBV6-6,TGTGCCAGCAGTTACGGGACCTACGAGCAGTACTTC,CASSYGTYEQYF
TRBJ2-1,-,-,TRBV7-3,TGTGCCAGCAGCCTTGGGGAGCAGTTCTTC,CASSLGEQFF
TRBJ1-5,TRBD1,-,TRBV2,TGTGCCAGCAGTCAAGAGGGGGCGCGTCAGCCCCAGCATTTT,CASSQEGARQPQHF
TRBJ1-1,-,-,TRBV30,TGTGCCTGGAGTGTGGGGGATTTTACTGAAGCTTTCTTT,CAWSVGDFTEAFF
TRBJ2-7,-,-,TRBV12-5,TGTGCTAGTGGTTTGCCCCTTGGAAACGAGCAGTACTTC,CASGLPLGNEQYF
TRBJ1-6,-,-,TRBV6-5,TGTGCCAGCGCGAGGGTGGGGGATTCACCCCTCCACTTT,CASARVGDSPLHF
TRBJ2-5,TRBD1,-,TRBV23-1,TGCGCCAGCAGTCACCTCGACAGGGGGCAAGAGACCCAGTACTTC,CASSHLDRGQETQYF
TRBJ2-2,-,-,TRBV18,TGTGCCAGCTCACCAGTTTCCGGGGAGCTGTTTTTT,CASSPVSGELFF
TRBJ2-5,TRBD2,-,TRBV6-6,TGTGCCAGCAGGCCGGGACTAGTGATGGAGACCCAGTACTTC,CASRPGLVMETQYF
TRBJ1-5,-,-,TRBV7-8,TGTGCCAGCAGCCCTTTGGGGGTAGGAAGGGGGAATCAGCCCCAGCATTTT,CASSPLGVGRGNQPQHF
TRBJ2-5,-,-,TRBV5-1,TGCGCCAGCAGCCACCGGGCAGGCCTGGGGCTCCAAGAGACCCAGTACTTC,CASSHRAGLGLQETQYF
TRBJ2-2,-,-,TRBV19,TGTGCCAGTAGTATGGGCCCGAACACCGGGGAGCTGTTTTTT,CASSMGPNTGELFF
TRBJ2-7,TRBD2,-,TRBV7-2,TGTGCCAGCAGCCCCTTTAGCGGGGGAAGCTCCTACGAGCAGTACTTC,CASSPFSGGSSYEQYF
TRBJ2-3,TRBD1,few,TRBV18,TGTGCCAGCTCACCTTCCGACAGGGATCCAGATACGCAGTATTTT,CASSPSDRDPDTQYF
TRBJ2-7,TRBD2,-,TRBV7-9,TGTGCCAGCAGTTGGACTAGCGGGGGGTACGAGCAGTACTTC,CASSWTSGGYEQYF
TRBJ2-2,-,-,TRBV7-9,TGTGCCAGCACTAGAAACACCGGGGAGCTGTTTTTT,CASTRNTGELFF
TRBJ2-6,-,few,TRBV9,TGTGCCAGCAGCGAGGGCCCAAGGATCTCTGGGGCCAACGTCCTGACTTTC,CASSEGPRISGANVLTF
TRBJ1-1,-,-,TRBV30,TGTGCCTGGAGTGTCCAGCGATACACTGAAGCTTTCTTT,CAWSVQRYTEAFF
TRBJ2-5,-,-,TRBV30,TGTGCCTGGAGTGTACGGGTGAGGGAGACCCAGTACTTC,CAWSVRVRETQYF
TRBJ1-1,-,once,TRBV2,TGTGCCAGCAGCGGAGACAGGTATCGGTGGGCTTTCTTT,CASSGDRYRWAFF
TRBJ2-3,-,-,TRBV5-1,TGCGCCAGCAGCTCGCCAGGGGGAGGGACAGATACGCAGTATTTT,CASSSPGGGTDTQYF
TRBJ2-1,-,-,TRBV5-1,TGCGCCAGCAGCTTGGGGCTGGGAGGTGAGCAGTTCTTC,CASSLGLGGEQFF
TRBJ2-7,-,-,TRBV5-1,TGCGCCAGCATTGGGGGGGCCTTCTCCTACGAGCAGTACTTC,CASIGGAFSYEQYF
TRBJ2-5,-,-,TRBV7-8,TGTGCCAGCAGCCAGGGGGGTTCCCAAGAGACCCAGTACTTC,CASSQGGSQETQYF